Listed here is a single TCR beta chain. Its target is not known. These data are taken from a study of T cells in localized non-small cell lung cancer. General study points: Appearances in adjacent lung were noted for a median 57 of the top 100 tumor clones. T cell clonality was highest in uninvolved adjacent lung, above tumor. A denser population of T cells in blood accompanied longer overall survival.

The assay was immunoSEQ multiplex PCR, and TCRdb's table has in-frame clones only and misses some. The sample includes fewer than 40,000 clones, approximately 72% seen only once; the top ten take about 36%. Germline CDR1 KGHSH, CDR2 LQKENI. The CDR3 consists of 14 residues. With 2 bases clipped from V and 6 bases from J, the junction kept 2 bases outside the gene matches. The clonotype was recovered from a male donor aged 60 or over with stage II squamous cell lung carcinoma. The chain is built from TRBV18 and TRBJ1-5; the match to TRBD1 covers 9 bases. The sample was peripheral blood, taken before any cancer treatment. The CDR3 nucleotides read TGTGCCAGCTCACCAGAGACAGGGGGTCAGCCCCAGCATTTT. This encodes CASSPETGGQPQHF.